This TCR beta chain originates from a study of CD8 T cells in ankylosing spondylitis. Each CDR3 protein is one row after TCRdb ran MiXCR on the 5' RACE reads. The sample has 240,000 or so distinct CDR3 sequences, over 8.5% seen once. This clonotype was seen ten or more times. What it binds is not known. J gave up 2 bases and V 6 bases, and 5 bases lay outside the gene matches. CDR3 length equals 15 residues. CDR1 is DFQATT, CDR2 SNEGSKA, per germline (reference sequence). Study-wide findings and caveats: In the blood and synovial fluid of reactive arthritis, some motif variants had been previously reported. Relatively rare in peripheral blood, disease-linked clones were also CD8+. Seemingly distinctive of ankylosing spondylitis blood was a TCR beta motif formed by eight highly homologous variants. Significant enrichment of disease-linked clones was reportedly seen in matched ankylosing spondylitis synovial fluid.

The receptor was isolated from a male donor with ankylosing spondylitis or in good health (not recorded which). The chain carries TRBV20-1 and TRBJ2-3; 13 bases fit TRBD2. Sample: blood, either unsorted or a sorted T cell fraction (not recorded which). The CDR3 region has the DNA TGCAGTGCGGGGGGACTAGCGGGGCCCACAGATACGCAGTATTTT. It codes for CSAGGLAGPTDTQYF.